One T cell receptor (beta chain) is described in this entry. As yet, its antigen is unknown. The record originates from a study of cytomegalovirus exposure and HLA in healthy donors. For the study at large: A data release that came early held some 79 million unique TCRs from HLA-typed donors.

The PCR contained 60 Vbeta and 13 Jbeta primers. The protocol was immunoSEQ multiplex PCR, while the TCRdb copy is restricted to in-frame clones and leaves out a portion. The sample has around 150,000 clones, roughly three quarters seen once. The CDR3 runs to 16 residues. Germline V CDR1 and CDR2: SNHLY, FYNNEI. Study-wide results and caveats: In vitro work confirmed that a few CMV-associated chains recognize CMV antigens. What a later analysis reportedly showed was that an Asian-associated ancestry cluster had fewer N-insertions than the roughly 670-donor mean.

Among the donors, all were healthy bone marrow donors. Material: PBMCs. The chain carries TRBV2 and TRBJ2-5, with D possibly matching TRBD2 (6 bases). The DNA end is a closer match to TRBJ2-7, so the J assignment may be wrong. The clonotype comes from a male donor in good health and CMV-seronegative. The CDR3 DNA reads as TGTGCCAGCAGTTATGGAAGGGGCATGGAGGGGAACGAGCAGTACTTC. Amino acid sequence: CASSYGRGMEGNEQYF.